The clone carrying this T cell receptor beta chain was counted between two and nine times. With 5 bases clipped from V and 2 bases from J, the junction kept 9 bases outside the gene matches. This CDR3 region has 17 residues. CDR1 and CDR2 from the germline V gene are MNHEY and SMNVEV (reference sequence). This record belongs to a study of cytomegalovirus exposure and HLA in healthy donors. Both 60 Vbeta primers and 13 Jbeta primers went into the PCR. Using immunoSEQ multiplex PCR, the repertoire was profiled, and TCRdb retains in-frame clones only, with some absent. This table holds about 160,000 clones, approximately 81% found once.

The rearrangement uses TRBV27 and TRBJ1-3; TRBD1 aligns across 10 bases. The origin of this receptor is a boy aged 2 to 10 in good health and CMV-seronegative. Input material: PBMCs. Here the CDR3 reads CASSPTGGVATGNTIYF. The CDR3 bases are TGTGCCAGCAGTCCGACAGGGGGCGTCGCTACTGGAAACACCATATATTTT.